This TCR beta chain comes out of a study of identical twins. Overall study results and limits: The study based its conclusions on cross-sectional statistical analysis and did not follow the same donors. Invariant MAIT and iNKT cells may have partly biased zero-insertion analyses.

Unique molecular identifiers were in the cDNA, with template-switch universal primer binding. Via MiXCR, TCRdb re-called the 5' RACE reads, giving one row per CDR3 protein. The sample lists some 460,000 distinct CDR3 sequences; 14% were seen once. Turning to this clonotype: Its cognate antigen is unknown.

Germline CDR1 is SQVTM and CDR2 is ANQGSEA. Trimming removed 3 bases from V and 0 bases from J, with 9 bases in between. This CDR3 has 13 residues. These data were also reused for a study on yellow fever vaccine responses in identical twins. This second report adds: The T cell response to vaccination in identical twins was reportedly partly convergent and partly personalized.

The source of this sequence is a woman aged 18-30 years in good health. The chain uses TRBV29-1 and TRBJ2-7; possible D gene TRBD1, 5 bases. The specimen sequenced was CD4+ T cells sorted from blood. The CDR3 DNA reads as TGCAGCGTTGAGGGGCGGACCTCCTACGAGCAGTACTTC. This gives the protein CSVEGRTSYEQYF.